This TCR beta chain originates from a study of control samples from healthy donors and cancer patients. Clones were read by immunoSEQ multiplex PCR, and TCRdb kept only the in-frame ones, dropping some. The sample yields some 130,000 clones, over 85% seen once. Trimming pared 5 bases from V and 4 bases from J, leaving 14 bases between. This CDR3 comprises 14 residues. Germline V gene data show CDR1 as SEHNR and CDR2 as FQNEAQ (reference sequence). V usage is TRBV7-9 and J usage is TRBJ1-2; tentatively, D is TRBD1 (5 bases). The source is a man aged 18 to 30 in good health. The sample consisted of blood. The CDR3 sequence is CASSAPGDRYGYTF. CDR3 DNA: TGTGCCAGCAGCGCTCCGGGGGATCGCTATGGCTACACCTTC.